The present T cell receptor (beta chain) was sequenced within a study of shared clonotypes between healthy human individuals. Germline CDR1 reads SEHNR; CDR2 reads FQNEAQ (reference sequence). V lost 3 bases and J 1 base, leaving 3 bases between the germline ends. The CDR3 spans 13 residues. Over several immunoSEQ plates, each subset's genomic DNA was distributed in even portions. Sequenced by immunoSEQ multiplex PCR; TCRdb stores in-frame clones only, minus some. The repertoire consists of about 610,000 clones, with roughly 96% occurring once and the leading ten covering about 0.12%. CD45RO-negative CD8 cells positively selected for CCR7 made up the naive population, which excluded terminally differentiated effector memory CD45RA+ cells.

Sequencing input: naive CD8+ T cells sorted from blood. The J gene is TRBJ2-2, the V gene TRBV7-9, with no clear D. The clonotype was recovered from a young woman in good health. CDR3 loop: CASSFENTGELFF. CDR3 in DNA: TGTGCCAGCAGCTTCGAGAACACCGGGGAGCTGTTTTTT. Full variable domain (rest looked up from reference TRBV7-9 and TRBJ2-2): DTGVSQNPRHKITKRGQNVTFRCDPISEHNRLYWYRQTLGQGPEFLTYFQNEAQLEKSRLLSDRFSAERPKGSFSTLEIQRTEQGDSAMYLCASSFENTGELFFGEGSRLTVL.